This entry lists 19 T cell receptor beta chains sequenced from one sample in a study of CD8 T cells in Susac syndrome. With random hexamers, reverse transcription was performed on about 0.5 to 1 ug of RNA. TCRdb reprocessed the immunoSEQ multiplex PCR reads with MiXCR, giving one entry per CDR3 protein. This table holds tens of thousands of distinct CDR3 sequences, about 95% found once. Source material: CD8+ T cells from PBMCs. These TCRs come from a human donor with multiple sclerosis.

V and J are TRBV6-2 or TRBV6-3 and TRBJ2-4; TRBD1 aligns across 7 bases. The V and J ends lost 7 bases and 0 bases, in that order; junction bases with no gene match: 9. Germline lookup yields CDR1 MNHEY and CDR2 SVGEGT. The CDR3 has 16 amino acids. The CDR3 DNA follows: TGTGCCAGCACCAGGGACAGACCGCTAGCCAAAAACATTCAGTACTTC. It yields the protein CASTRDRPLAKNIQYF.

The chain carries TRBV7-9 and TRBJ2-7, with 11 bases matching TRBD2. Looked up from germline, CDR1 is SEHNR and CDR2 is FQNEAQ (reference sequence). The CDR3 is 16 amino acids. V was pared by 5 bases and J by 2 bases, with 8 bases of the junction left unmatched. The CDR3 sequence: CASSHTSGRNPYEQYF. Written as DNA, the CDR3 is TGTGCCAGCAGCCATACTAGCGGGAGAAACCCCTACGAGCAGTACTTC.

The V gene is TRBV5-4, the J gene TRBJ2-2; D is possibly TRBD2 (6 bases). The CDR3 runs 16 residues. Trimming removed 4 bases at V and 1 base at J, with 14 bases between. Germline-derived CDR1 and CDR2 are SGHNT and YYREEE (reference sequence). The CDR3 sequence is CASSPGGSGNTGELFF. CDR3 nucleotide sequence: TGTGCCAGCAGCCCCGGGGGTAGCGGGAACACCGGGGAGCTGTTTTTT.

This chain joins TRBV2 and TRBJ1-6, with TRBD1 as a possible D gene (5 bases). The CDR3 length is 13 residues. V lost 5 bases, J lost 9 bases, and 11 bases lay in between. Germline CDR1 reads SNHLY; CDR2 reads FYNNEI. The CDR3: CASSPGGGSPLHF. CDR3 DNA sequence: TGTGCCAGCAGTCCCGGGGGGGGTTCACCCCTCCACTTT.

The chain is built from TRBV25-1 and TRBJ2-1; D gene uncertain. V was pared by 4 bases and J by 0 bases, with 7 bases between. CDR3 length: 14 residues. Germline CDR1 MGHDK, CDR2 SYGVNS. The chain's CDR3 is CASSVLASYNEQFF. CDR3 coding DNA: TGTGCCAGCAGTGTCCTGGCCTCCTACAATGAGCAGTTCTTC.

The chain couples TRBV29-1 to TRBJ1-2; TRBD1 matches 7 bases. This CDR3 spans 14 amino acids. Germline assignment: CDR1 SQVTM and CDR2 ANQGSEA. Unmatched junction bases numbered 7, after V lost 5 bases and J lost 1 base. Here the CDR3 DNA reads TGCAGCGTTAAGGCGGGACAGATTAACTATGGCTACACCTTC. This gives the protein CSVKAGQINYGYTF.

This chain connects TRBV18 to TRBJ2-7; the D gene could be TRBD1 or TRBD2 (7 bases each). The V gene's germline CDR1 is KGHSH and CDR2 LQKENI. The length of the CDR3 is 14 residues. Trimming stripped 2 bases from V and 5 bases from J, with 13 bases between. The CDR3 spells CASSPVAGGDEQYF. CDR3 DNA: TGTGCCAGCTCACCAGTAGCAGGGGGGGACGAGCAGTACTTC.

This clonotype was seen once. The V gene is TRBV18, the J gene TRBJ1-4, with unresolved D. Germline lookup yields CDR1 KGHSH and CDR2 LQKENI. The V end was cut by 8 bases, the J end by 6 bases, with 13 bases between. The CDR3 consists of 13 residues. CDR3 DNA: TGTGCCAGCAGAGGGAATGGTGATGAAAAACTGTTTTTT. Protein sequence: CASRGNGDEKLFF.

The chain uses TRBV6-2 or TRBV6-3 and TRBJ2-2; D is undetermined. This CDR3 has 14 amino acids. Germline lookup yields CDR1 MNHEY and CDR2 SVGEGT. Trimming cost V 1 base and J 4 bases, with 7 bases left between them. The CDR3 region has the DNA TGTGCCAGCAGTTACTTCCTCGTCACCGGGGAGCTGTTTTTT. Translating gives CASSYFLVTGELFF.

J is TRBJ1-5 and V is TRBV7-9; D ambiguous. Germline-derived CDR1 and CDR2 are SEHNR and FQNEAQ (reference sequence). The CDR3 covers 14 residues. V was clipped by 4 bases and J by 4 bases, with 11 bases between them. The CDR3 loop reads CASSSGWVNQPQHF. The DNA for the CDR3 is TGTGCCAGCAGCTCCGGGTGGGTTAATCAGCCCCAGCATTTT.

This chain connects TRBV12-5 to TRBJ1-5; no definite D call. Trimming pared 4 bases from V and 3 bases from J, leaving 16 bases between. CDR3 length: 16 residues. Germline lookup yields CDR1 LGHNT and CDR2 FRNRAP. CDR3 coding DNA: TGTGCTAGTGGTTCCACCTTCCCGAGAATCAATCAGCCCCAGCATTTT. Protein sequence: CASGSTFPRINQPQHF.

This chain connects TRBV7-8 to TRBJ1-5; no definite D call. Trimming left V 3 bases short and J 0 bases short, with 12 bases between. The CDR3 covers 16 residues. Germline values: CDR1 SGHVS, CDR2 FQNEAQ. The CDR3 spells CASSLAGAYSNQPQHF. The CDR3 DNA follows: TGTGCCAGCAGCTTGGCAGGAGCGTATAGCAATCAGCCCCAGCATTTT.

V gene TRBV27 combines with J gene TRBJ2-1; maybe TRBD1 (6 bases). The CDR3 runs 15 residues. Between the trimmed V and J ends, which lost 4 bases and 6 bases, there was a span of 16 bases. Germline V gene lookup returns CDR1 MNHEY and CDR2 SMNVEV (reference sequence). The DNA for the CDR3 is TGTGCCAGCAGTTCAGGACAGACACTTGCCAATGAGCAGTTCTTC. As protein: CASSSGQTLANEQFF.

This clonotype is a singleton in its sample. This chain links TRBV7-2 with TRBJ2-2; D unresolved. CDR3 length: 16 amino acids. CDR1 and CDR2 from the germline V gene are SGHTA and FQGNSA. V was clipped by 1 base and J by 0 bases, with 9 bases between them. In DNA form, the CDR3 reads TGTGCCAGCAGCTTAGATCGCACCACGAACACCGGGGAGCTGTTTTTT. Translation gives CASSLDRTTNTGELFF. The complete variable domain, with remaining parts taken from reference TRBV7-2 and TRBJ2-2, reads GAGVSQSPSNKVTEKGKDVELRCDPISGHTALYWYRQSLGQGLEFLIYFQGNSAPDKSGLPSDRFSAERTGGSVSTLTIQRTQQEDSAVYLCASSLDRTTNTGELFFGEGSRLTVL.

V usage is TRBV7-2 and J usage is TRBJ2-1; the match to TRBD2 covers 7 bases. The germline CDR1 and CDR2 sequences are SGHTA and FQGNSA. The V and J ends lost 4 bases and 8 bases, in that order; junction bases with no gene match: 14. The CDR3 has 16 residues. The CDR3 DNA reads TGTGCCAGCAGCTCCTGGGGACTACGTAGCGGCGATGAGCAGTTCTTC. Translating gives CASSSWGLRSGDEQFF.

This sequence joins TRBV27 and TRBJ2-6, with D unclear. Trimming removed 5 bases at V and 1 base at J, with 6 bases between. Germline CDR1 reads MNHEY; CDR2 reads SMNVEV (reference sequence). The CDR3 loop spans 14 amino acids. The CDR3 coding sequence is TGTGCCAGCAGTATGAGATCTGGGGCCAACGTCCTGACTTTC. This codes for CASSMRSGANVLTF.

This chain uses TRBV9 with TRBJ1-1; D remains ambiguous. The V gene's germline CDR1 is SGDLS and CDR2 YYNGEE. V was trimmed by 3 bases and J by 0 bases, leaving 6 bases between them. This CDR3 is 13 amino acids long. The DNA of the CDR3 is TGTGCCAGCAGCGCGGAGATGAACACTGAAGCTTTCTTT. Translation: CASSAEMNTEAFF.

The chain carries TRBV9 and TRBJ2-1, with a weak D call TRBD1 (6 bases). The CDR3 has 16 residues. Germline CDR1 reads SGDLS; CDR2 reads YYNGEE. Trimming cost V 4 bases and J 0 bases, with 14 bases left between them. CDR3 amino acids: CASSSHLTGSYNEQFF. CDR3 bases: TGTGCCAGCAGCTCCCACTTGACAGGCTCCTACAATGAGCAGTTCTTC.

The chain uses TRBV5-5 and TRBJ1-2; D not certain. The length of the CDR3 is 15 residues. Deletions cut 2 bases from V and 3 bases from J, with 14 bases between. From germline, CDR1 is SGHKS and CDR2 YYEKEE (reference sequence). CDR3: CASSLSVGLHYGYTF. Written as DNA, the CDR3 is TGTGCCAGCAGCTTATCAGTGGGCCTACACTATGGCTACACCTTC.